A selection of T cell receptor beta chains follows, all from one sample in a study of blood T cell repertoires in COVID-19. Repertoires were generated with immunoSEQ multiplex PCR, while TCRdb's copy carries only in-frame clones and drops some. There are 70,000 to 100,000 clones in the sample; nearly 90% occur only once, and approximately 4.3% lies in the top ten. Sequenced material: peripheral blood. The receptors derive from a woman at least 80 years old with active or convalescent COVID-19. Each CDR3 is given with its conserved first and last residue. The D gene is left open where the match is weak. Size tells how often a clone was seen (once, few, many) or the class of an expanded clone, and some rows leave it out.

v_call	d_call	j_call	clone_size	cdr3_aa	cdr3_nt
TRBV6-5	TRBD2	TRBJ2-1	.	CASTLQREGWGEQFF	TGTGCCAGCACCCTTCAGCGGGAGGGGTGGGGTGAGCAGTTCTTC
TRBV10-2	TRBD2	TRBJ2-1	.	CASILAGGINEQFF	TGCGCCAGCATCCTAGCGGGAGGGATCAATGAGCAGTTCTTC
TRBV6-4	TRBD1	TRBJ2-1	.	CASSVQGSYNEQFF	TGTGCCAGCAGTGTACAGGGGTCCTACAATGAGCAGTTCTTC
TRBV19	TRBD1	TRBJ2-7	.	CASSTGQGPYEQYF	TGTGCCAGTAGTACGGGACAGGGTCCCTACGAGCAGTACTTC
TRBV11-2	TRBD1	TRBJ2-7	.	CASSLEQGFNEQYF	TGTGCCAGCAGCTTAGAACAGGGGTTCAACGAGCAGTACTTC
TRBV13	.	TRBJ2-5	.	CASSLLAGSETQYF	TGTGCCAGCAGCCTTCTGGCAGGGTCGGAGACCCAGTACTTC
TRBV2	TRBD1	TRBJ1-2	.	CASSDRSYGYTF	TGTGCCAGCTCGGACAGGAGCTATGGCTACACCTTC
TRBV2	.	TRBJ2-2	.	CASSKREGLALAGELFF	TGTGCCAGCAGTAAAAGGGAAGGGCTAGCTCTAGCCGGGGAGCTGTTTTTT
TRBV28	TRBD1	TRBJ1-3	.	CASSDRTTGTTYSGNTIYF	TGTGCCAGCAGCGACAGGACGACAGGGACAACTTACTCTGGAAACACCATATATTTT
TRBV27	.	TRBJ1-4	.	CASSPRVGITNEKLFF	TGTGCCAGCAGTCCCCGGGTCGGGATAACTAATGAAAAACTGTTTTTT
TRBV4-1	.	TRBJ1-2	.	CASSQDLGRPLHYTF	TGCGCCAGCAGCCAAGATCTGGGGAGGCCTCTTCACTACACCTTC
TRBV28	.	TRBJ1-3	.	CASSLSVGAGNTIYF	TGTGCCAGCAGTTTATCGGTGGGCGCTGGAAACACCATATATTTT
TRBV19	TRBD2	TRBJ2-3	.	CASSGRLAGDTDTQYF	TGTGCCAGTAGTGGCCGACTAGCGGGAGACACAGATACGCAGTATTTT
TRBV5-1	TRBD1	TRBJ1-1	.	CASSSGQGLAFF	TGCGCCAGCAGCTCGGGACAGGGGTTAGCTTTCTTT
TRBV29-1	TRBD1	TRBJ2-7	.	CSVAGGQPYEQYF	TGCAGCGTTGCAGGGGGACAGCCCTACGAGCAGTACTTC
TRBV7-2	TRBD1	TRBJ2-7	.	CASSSGQGGHYEQYF	TGTGCCAGCAGCTCGGGACAGGGGGGCCACTACGAGCAGTACTTC
TRBV6-5	TRBD1	TRBJ2-7	.	CASSYSGQGGYEQYF	TGTGCCAGCAGTTACTCTGGACAGGGGGGATACGAGCAGTACTTC
TRBV28	TRBD1	TRBJ1-5	.	CASRNRDRVVGAPQHF	TGTGCCAGCAGGAACAGAGACAGGGTGGTGGGGGCGCCCCAGCATTTT
TRBV19	TRBD2	TRBJ2-7	.	CASRPTGTSGTYEQYF	TGTGCCAGTAGACCAACCGGGACTAGCGGTACCTACGAGCAGTACTTC
TRBV27	TRBD1	TRBJ1-5	.	CASSPSQTGYSNQPQHF	TGTGCCAGCAGTCCCTCACAGACAGGGTATAGCAATCAGCCCCAGCATTTT
TRBV20-1	TRBD2	TRBJ2-5	.	CSASPSSGSGRETQYF	TGCAGTGCTAGTCCTAGTAGCGGGAGTGGGCGAGAGACCCAGTACTTC
TRBV4-1	.	TRBJ1-3	.	CASSQVISAGNTIYF	TGCGCCAGCAGCCAAGTCATCAGTGCTGGAAACACCATATATTTT
TRBV5-1	TRBD1	TRBJ1-4	.	CASSLGDRGPEKLFF	TGCGCCAGCAGCTTGGGGGACAGGGGTCCAGAAAAACTGTTTTTT
TRBV6-2/TRBV6-3	.	TRBJ2-3	.	CASSPTAPGAGATDTQYF	TGTGCCAGCAGCCCTACTGCTCCTGGGGCAGGGGCCACAGATACGCAGTATTTT
TRBV10-3	.	TRBJ2-3	.	CAISDSPSTDTQYF	TGTGCCATCAGTGACTCCCCGAGCACAGATACGCAGTATTTT
TRBV7-6	TRBD1	TRBJ1-2	.	CASSLYPGQGPYGYTF	TGTGCCAGCAGCCTCTATCCGGGACAGGGACCCTATGGCTACACCTTC
TRBV6-5	.	TRBJ2-2	once	CASSFGGGELFF	TGTGCCAGCAGTTTCGGGGGCGGGGAGCTGTTTTTT
TRBV6-5	TRBD1	TRBJ2-7	.	CASRLQRTGLYEQYF	TGTGCCAGCAGATTACAGAGGACAGGGCTTTACGAGCAGTACTTC
TRBV27	.	TRBJ2-3	.	CASSLSSSTDTQYF	TGTGCCAGCAGTTTATCGTCGAGCACAGATACGCAGTATTTT
TRBV6-7	TRBD1	TRBJ2-2	.	CASSSPGQGATGELFF	TGTGCCAGCAGTTCCCCGGGACAGGGAGCCACCGGGGAGCTGTTTTTT
TRBV19	.	TRBJ2-5	.	CASSTRGGQTQYF	TGTGCCAGCAGTACAAGAGGGGGACAGACCCAGTACTTC
TRBV19	TRBD1	TRBJ2-1	once	CASEGTGGNNEQFF	TGTGCCAGCGAGGGGACAGGGGGGAACAATGAGCAGTTCTTC
TRBV5-5	TRBD1	TRBJ2-5	.	CASSGKPTGGQETQYF	TGTGCCAGCAGCGGGAAACCAACAGGGGGCCAAGAGACCCAGTACTTC
TRBV24-1	TRBD2	TRBJ2-2	.	CATSTGTKNTGELFF	TGTGCCACCAGCACCGGGACTAAAAACACCGGGGAGCTGTTTTTT
TRBV6-6	TRBD1	TRBJ2-1	.	CASSPQGVSYNEQFF	TGTGCCAGCAGCCCCCAGGGGGTATCCTACAATGAGCAGTTCTTC
TRBV28	TRBD1	TRBJ2-7	.	CASSFSRWTGTSYEQYF	TGTGCCAGCAGTTTCTCGCGCTGGACAGGGACCTCCTACGAGCAGTACTTC
TRBV10-3	TRBD1	TRBJ1-3	.	CAIKTGVRNTIYF	TGTGCCATCAAAACAGGGGTAAGAAACACCATATATTTT
TRBV23-1	.	TRBJ1-6	.	CASTHRVPSYNSPLHF	TGCGCCAGCACCCACAGGGTACCCTCCTATAATTCACCCCTCCACTTT
TRBV7-9	TRBD1	TRBJ1-1	once	CASSWTGDTEAFF	TGTGCCAGCAGCTGGACAGGGGACACTGAAGCTTTCTTT
TRBV9	TRBD1	TRBJ2-5	.	CASSPGTGGGETQYF	TGTGCCAGCAGCCCGGGGACAGGTGGTGGAGAGACCCAGTACTTC
TRBV3-1/TRBV3-2	TRBD2	TRBJ2-3	.	CASSQDLVRLAPTDTQYF	TGTGCCAGCAGCCAAGATCTAGTAAGACTAGCCCCCACAGATACGCAGTATTTT
TRBV11-2	TRBD2	TRBJ2-7	.	CASSRTSGFYEQYF	TGTGCCAGCAGCCGGACTAGCGGGTTTTACGAGCAGTACTTC